This section outlines one T cell receptor (beta chain) sequence together with its context. There is no known antigen for this receptor. No quality values exist for individual bases; no much larger clone is one base distant. This record belongs to a study of blood T cell repertoires in COVID-19 (dated by TCRdb to about 2020). General notes on the study: Samples from collaborators originated in the United States, Italy and Spain and spanned both the acute and convalescent phases of COVID-19. Where available, HLA class I and class II types were obtained from metadata supplied by the sample provider rather than from assay-based typing. The repertoires were made available in a free public database intended to serve as a resource for research on the immune response to SARS-CoV-2. The sample metadata nearly always contained a de-identified subject ID, COVID-19 status, age in years and sex. The prospective study material was composed of cDNA or gDNA derived from T cells, B-cell-depleted T cells, or PBMCs. Samples came from the ongoing ImmuneRACE study (first 160 participants) plus 1,254 subjects from 6 global collaborators. The dataset comprised deeply sampled blood TCRbeta repertoires from subjects exposed to, actively infected with, or recovered from COVID-19.

TCRbeta CDR3 regions were amplified from genomic DNA using the immunoSEQ Assay, a bias-controlled multiplex PCR. The source study handled its data this way. Within the assay, amplification of reference gene primers was used to estimate how many nucleated cells each sample contained. Sequence reads were collapsed and filtered to measure the absolute abundance of every unique TCRbeta CDR3 rearrangement. For each sample, productive Simpson clonality was calculated by taking the square root of Simpson's diversity index across productive rearrangements. TCRdb limited this immuneACCESS table to in-frame rearrangements with V and J called. A share of clones is missing; checked studies link under half to unresolved V genes, and the rest is unexplained. The DNA was the basis for D and trimming; V, J and clone size are from that table. For this sample there are under 350,000 clones; approximately 83% appear just once. The ten largest clones add up to about 14% of the sample.

Overall study outcomes, separate from this receptor: How much clinical and demographic metadata was included differed by source and by participant, and the metadata was provided uncurated.

The collaborating institutions used their own protocols to collect whole blood in K2EDTA tubes. For TCRbeta analysis, collaborators shipped samples as frozen whole blood, isolated PBMCs, or DNA extracted from either of those sample types. The TCR was taken from a human donor in a cohort sampled during active COVID-19. Sequenced sample: peripheral blood.

The encoded CDR3 is CASSLGGRGYIQYF. The sequenced DNA is TGTGCCAGCAGTTTAGGAGGGCGCGGTTACATTCAGTACTTC. The chain is encoded by TRBV28 joined to TRBJ2-4; TRBD2 is possibly the D segment (6 matching bases). Measured from the cysteine to the phenylalanine, the CDR3 is 14 residues long. Just CDR3 DNA is preserved here, 42 bases in frame from base 1. The trim is 2 bases for V and 8 bases for J, with a gap of 13 bases between the germline ends. The germline V gene supplies CDR1 MDHEN and CDR2 SYDVKM.